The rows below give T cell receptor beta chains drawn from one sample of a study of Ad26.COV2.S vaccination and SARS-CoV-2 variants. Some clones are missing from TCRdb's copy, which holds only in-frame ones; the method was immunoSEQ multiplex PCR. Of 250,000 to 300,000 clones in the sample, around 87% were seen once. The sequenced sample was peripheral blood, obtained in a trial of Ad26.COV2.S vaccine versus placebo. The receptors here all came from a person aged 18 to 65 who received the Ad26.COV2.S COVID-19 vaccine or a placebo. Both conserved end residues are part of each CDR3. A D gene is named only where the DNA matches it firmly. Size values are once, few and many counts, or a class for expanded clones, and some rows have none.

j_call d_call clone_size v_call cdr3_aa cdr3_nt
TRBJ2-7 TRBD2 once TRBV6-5 CASSYSGTSGTYEQYF TGTGCCAGCAGTTACTCGGGGACTAGCGGCACCTACGAGCAGTACTTC
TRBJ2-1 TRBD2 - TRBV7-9 CASSLPGTRVNEQFF TGTGCCAGCAGCTTGCCCGGGACTAGAGTCAATGAGCAGTTCTTC
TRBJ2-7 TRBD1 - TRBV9 CASSVATGGLYEQYF TGTGCCAGCAGCGTAGCTACAGGGGGGTTATACGAGCAGTACTTC
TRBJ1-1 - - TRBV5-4 CASSWDILGTEAFF TGTGCCAGCAGCTGGGACATCTTGGGCACTGAAGCTTTCTTT
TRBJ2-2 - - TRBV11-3 CASSSGGQVNTGELFF TGTGCCAGCAGCTCCGGGGGCCAGGTTAACACCGGGGAGCTGTTTTTT
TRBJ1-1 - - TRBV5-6 CASSTGHLNTEAFF TGTGCCAGCAGCACGGGACATCTGAACACTGAAGCTTTCTTT
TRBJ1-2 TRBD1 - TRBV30 CAWSWTGTYGYTF TGTGCCTGGAGTTGGACAGGGACCTATGGCTACACCTTC
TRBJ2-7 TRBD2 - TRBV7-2 CASRFMGGYEQYF TGTGCCAGCAGATTCATGGGGGGGTACGAGCAGTACTTC
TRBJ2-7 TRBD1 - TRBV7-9 CASSQGQGFTYEQYF TGTGCCAGCAGCCAGGGACAGGGGTTTACCTACGAGCAGTACTTC
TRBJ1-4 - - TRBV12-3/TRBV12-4 CASSLGAGEKLFF TGTGCCAGCAGTTTGGGTGCGGGTGAAAAACTGTTTTTT
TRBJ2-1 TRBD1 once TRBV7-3 CASSLPGTGVHNEQFF TGTGCCAGCAGCTTACCCGGGACAGGGGTTCACAATGAGCAGTTCTTC
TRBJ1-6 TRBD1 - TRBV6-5 CATTAEDRGLSPLHF TGTGCCACCACAGCTGAAGACAGGGGACTTTCACCCCTCCACTTT
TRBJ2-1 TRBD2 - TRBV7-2 CASTPGGASYNEQFF TGTGCCAGCACCCCCGGGGGGGCCTCCTACAATGAGCAGTTCTTC
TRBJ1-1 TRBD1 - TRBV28 CAGRGQGGGRAFF TGTGCCGGCAGGGGACAGGGGGGAGGACGAGCTTTCTTT
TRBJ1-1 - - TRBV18 CATQTGNTEAFF TGTGCCACCCAGACAGGGAACACTGAAGCTTTCTTT
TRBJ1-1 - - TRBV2 CASSARQHTEAFF TGTGCCAGCAGTGCCAGGCAGCACACTGAAGCTTTCTTT
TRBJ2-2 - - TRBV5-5 CASSLLSGGSTGELFF TGTGCCAGCAGCCTCCTTTCCGGGGGCTCGACCGGGGAGCTGTTTTTT
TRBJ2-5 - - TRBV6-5 CASSYGSGDLQETQYF TGTGCCAGCAGTTACGGGTCAGGGGACCTCCAAGAGACCCAGTACTTC
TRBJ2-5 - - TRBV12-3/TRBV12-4 CASSRGQETQYF TGTGCCAGCAGTCGGGGTCAGGAGACCCAGTACTTC
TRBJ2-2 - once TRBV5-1 CASTLEGGTGELFF TGCGCCAGCACCCTAGAAGGGGGCACCGGGGAGCTGTTTTTT
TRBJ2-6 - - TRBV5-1 CASSLGGSGANVLTF TGCGCCAGCAGCTTGGGGGGCTCTGGGGCCAACGTCCTGACTTTC
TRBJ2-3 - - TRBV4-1 CASSQESLYETSDTQYF TGCGCCAGCAGCCAAGAGTCCCTTTATGAGACGTCCGATACGCAGTATTTT
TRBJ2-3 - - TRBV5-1 CASSFGGSTDTQYF TGCGCCAGCAGCTTTGGGGGAAGCACAGATACGCAGTATTTT
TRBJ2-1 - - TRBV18 CASSPLRGRQGEQFF TGTGCCAGCTCACCACTTCGGGGGCGGCAAGGGGAGCAGTTCTTC
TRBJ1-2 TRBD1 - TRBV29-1 CSVDTGTGGGGYGYTF TGCAGCGTTGACACTGGGACAGGGGGTGGAGGCTATGGCTACACCTTC
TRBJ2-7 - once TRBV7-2 CASTPSGTQASYEQYF TGTGCCAGCACCCCATCCGGGACACAGGCCTCCTACGAGCAGTACTTC
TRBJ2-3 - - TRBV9 CASSVSTSTDTQYF TGTGCCAGCAGCGTGAGCACGAGCACAGATACGCAGTATTTT
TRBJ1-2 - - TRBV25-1 CASSADRHGYTF TGTGCCAGCAGTGCAGACAGGCACGGCTACACCTTC
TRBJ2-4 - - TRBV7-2 CASSILRDVSKNIQYF TGTGCCAGCAGCATCCTCAGGGATGTATCCAAAAACATTCAGTACTTC
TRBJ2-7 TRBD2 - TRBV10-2 CASRLAGGQEQYF TGCGCCAGTAGACTAGCGGGAGGGCAAGAGCAGTACTTC
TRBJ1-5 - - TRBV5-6 CASSLGLYNQPQHF TGTGCCAGCAGCTTGGGTTTATACAATCAGCCCCAGCATTTT
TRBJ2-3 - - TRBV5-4 CASSLGRQDRTNTQYF TGTGCCAGCAGCTTGGGAAGACAAGACAGAACAAATACGCAGTATTTT
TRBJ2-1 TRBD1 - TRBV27 CASSLGTEYNEQFF TGTGCCAGCAGTTTAGGGACAGAATACAATGAGCAGTTCTTC
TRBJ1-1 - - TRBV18 CASSLGRGPNTEAFF TGTGCCAGCTCACTCGGCAGGGGACCGAACACTGAAGCTTTCTTT
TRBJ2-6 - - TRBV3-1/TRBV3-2 CASSHGVSGANVLTF TGTGCCAGCAGCCACGGGGTCTCTGGGGCCAACGTCCTGACTTTC
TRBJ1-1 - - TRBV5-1 CASSFVAGVNTEAFF TGCGCCAGCAGCTTTGTGGCAGGGGTCAACACTGAAGCTTTCTTT
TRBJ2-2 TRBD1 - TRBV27 CASSSQTGYGGELFF TGTGCCAGCAGTTCCCAGACAGGGTATGGCGGGGAGCTGTTTTTT
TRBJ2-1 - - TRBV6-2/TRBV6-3 CASSYGWDEQFF TGTGCCAGCAGTTACGGGTGGGATGAGCAGTTCTTC
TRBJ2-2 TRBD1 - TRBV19 CASSRDRAGTGELFF TGTGCCAGTAGCAGGGACAGGGCGGGCACCGGGGAGCTGTTTTTT
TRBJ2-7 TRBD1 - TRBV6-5 CASRDRGRYEQYF TGTGCCAGCAGGGACAGGGGGCGCTACGAGCAGTACTTC
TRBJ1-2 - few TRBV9 CASSPGQFSYGYTF TGTGCCAGCAGCCCAGGACAGTTCAGCTATGGCTACACCTTC
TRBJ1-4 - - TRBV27 CASSSRPIGGEKLFF TGTGCCAGCAGTTCCCGCCCGATTGGGGGGGAAAAACTGTTTTTT
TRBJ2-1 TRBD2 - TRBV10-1 CASSALAGTRQFF TGCGCCAGCAGTGCGCTAGCGGGAACTCGACAGTTCTTC
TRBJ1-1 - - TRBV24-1 CATREGLNTEAFF TGTGCCACTCGTGAGGGCCTGAACACTGAAGCTTTCTTT
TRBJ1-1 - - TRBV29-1 CSVEEAFF TGCAGCGTTGAAGAAGCTTTCTTT
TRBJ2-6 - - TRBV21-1 CASSKDRDSSGANVLTF TGTGCCAGCAGCAAAGACAGGGATTCCTCTGGGGCCAACGTCCTGACTTTC
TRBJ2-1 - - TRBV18 CASSPSYNEQFF TGTGCCAGCTCACCTAGTTACAATGAGCAGTTCTTC
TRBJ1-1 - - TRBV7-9 CASSLIGGPNTEAFF TGTGCCAGCAGCTTAATTGGGGGACCTAACACTGAAGCTTTCTTT
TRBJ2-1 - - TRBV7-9 CASSLNLATYNEQFF TGTGCCAGCAGCTTAAACCTGGCCACCTACAATGAGCAGTTCTTC
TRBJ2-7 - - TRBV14 CASSQDSVRSYEQYF TGTGCCAGCAGCCAAGATTCTGTCCGCTCCTACGAGCAGTACTTC
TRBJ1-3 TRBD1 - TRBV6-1 CASSERPPDRGLGYTIYF TGTGCCAGCAGTGAAAGACCTCCGGACAGGGGGCTGGGATACACCATATATTTT
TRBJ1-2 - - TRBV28 CASSPPDSPDGYTF TGTGCCAGCAGTCCACCCGACAGCCCGGATGGCTACACCTTC
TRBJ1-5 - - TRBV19 CASSITIRTKPQHF TGTGCCAGTAGTATAACCATAAGGACCAAGCCCCAGCATTTT
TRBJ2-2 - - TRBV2 CASSEGHPANTGELFF TGTGCCAGCAGTGAGGGGCATCCCGCGAACACCGGGGAGCTGTTTTTT
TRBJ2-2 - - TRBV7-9 CASSLARGDTGELFF TGTGCCAGCAGCTTAGCGAGAGGGGACACCGGGGAGCTGTTTTTT
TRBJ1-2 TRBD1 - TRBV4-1 CASSQDGQGFNYGYTF TGCGCCAGCAGCCAAGACGGACAGGGTTTTAACTATGGCTACACCTTC
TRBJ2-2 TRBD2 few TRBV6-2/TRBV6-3 CASSYRPGTSDHGELFF TGTGCCAGCAGTTACCGCCCCGGGACTAGCGACCACGGGGAGCTGTTTTTT
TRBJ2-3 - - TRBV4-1 CASSQEGAVGTDTQYF TGCGCCAGCAGCCAAGAGGGGGCAGTTGGTACAGATACGCAGTATTTT
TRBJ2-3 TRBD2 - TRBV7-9 CASSEGVAGLTDTQYF TGTGCCAGCAGCGAGGGCGTAGCGGGGCTAACAGATACGCAGTATTTT
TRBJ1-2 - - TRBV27 CASSPPGNIGYTF TGTGCCAGCAGTCCTCCAGGGAATATTGGCTACACCTTC